The source of this TCR beta chain is a study of CD8 T cells in ankylosing spondylitis. Study-wide points: Disease-linked clones were found to be CD8+ and relatively rare in peripheral blood.

TCRdb processed the 5' RACE reads anew with MiXCR; each CDR3 protein has one entry. The data show tens of thousands of distinct CDR3 sequences, approximately 15% seen once. The CDR3 length is 15 residues. CDR1 SGHRS and CDR2 YFSETQ come from the germline V gene. Trimming removed 4 bases from V and 6 bases from J, with 17 bases in between. This clonotype was counted between two and nine times. Its cognate antigen is unknown. Sample: blood. The TCR was taken from a male donor with ankylosing spondylitis or in good health (not recorded which). This chain links TRBV5-1 with TRBJ1-5; D may be TRBD1 (5 bases). CDR3 sequence reads: CASSPGSRGVQPQHF. CDR3 coding DNA: TGCGCCAGCAGCCCGGGATCCCGAGGGGTTCAGCCCCAGCATTTT.